These T cell receptor beta chains were read from a single sample in a study of cytomegalovirus exposure and HLA in healthy donors. Sequencing was performed with immunoSEQ multiplex PCR; in TCRdb, only in-frame clones are kept and a portion is missing. Altogether over 150,000 clones are present, approximately 80% being singletons, with the ten largest covering 3.5% to 5%. Sequenced material: PBMCs. Receptor source: a man between 40 and 49 years old in good health and CMV-seronegative. Each CDR3 is given with its conserved first and last residue. The D gene is left open where the match is weak. A row's size may be missing; if present it is once, few, many or a size class.

cdr3_nt | cdr3_aa | v_call | d_call | clone_size | j_call
TGTGCCAGCAGCTTACAGGGGGCCCAAGAGACCCAGTACTTC | CASSLQGAQETQYF | TRBV7-3 | TRBD1 | NA | TRBJ2-5
TGTGCCAGCAGTCAGGGAACTGGAAACACCATATATTTT | CASSQGTGNTIYF | TRBV27 | NA | few | TRBJ1-3
TGTGCCAGGGGACAGCAGAATGAAAAACTGTTTTTT | CARGQQNEKLFF | TRBV30 | TRBD1 | NA | TRBJ1-4
TGTGCCAGCAGCCCGCGGGACAGGGGTTACGAGCAGTACTTC | CASSPRDRGYEQYF | TRBV5-6 | TRBD1 | NA | TRBJ2-7
TGTGCCAGCAGTTGGGGACTAGCGGCGGAGACCCAGTACTTC | CASSWGLAAETQYF | TRBV6-5 | TRBD2 | NA | TRBJ2-5
TGTGCCAGCAGTTTTTTGGACAGGGCCAATCAGCCCCAGCATTTT | CASSFLDRANQPQHF | TRBV27 | TRBD1 | NA | TRBJ1-5
TGTGCCAGCAGCCCTGGGGGACAGACCGCCTATGGCTACACCTTC | CASSPGGQTAYGYTF | TRBV7-2 | TRBD1 | NA | TRBJ1-2
TGTGCCAGCAGTCCGCGGACTAGCGGGGGTTCTGGGGCCAACGTCCTGACTTTC | CASSPRTSGGSGANVLTF | TRBV27 | TRBD2 | NA | TRBJ2-6
TGTGCCAGCAGCCACCCGGGACTAGCCTCAGGTACGCAGTATTTT | CASSHPGLASGTQYF | TRBV11-2 | TRBD2 | NA | TRBJ2-3
TGTGCCAGCAGCTTGGGCCAGGGAATGACCTACGAGCAGTACTTC | CASSLGQGMTYEQYF | TRBV7-6 | NA | NA | TRBJ2-7
TGTGCCAGTAGTCGACAGGGTACGGACTATGGCTACACCTTC | CASSRQGTDYGYTF | TRBV19 | TRBD1 | NA | TRBJ1-2
TGCGCCAGCAGCTTGGGACAGGGCAATGAAAAACTGTTTTTT | CASSLGQGNEKLFF | TRBV5-1 | TRBD1 | NA | TRBJ1-4
TGTGCCAGCAGCTTAGCCACTAGGGATACGCAGTATTTT | CASSLATRDTQYF | TRBV7-3 | NA | NA | TRBJ2-3
TGTGCCAGCAGCTTGGTCGGGGATAGCAATCAGCCCCAGCATTTT | CASSLVGDSNQPQHF | TRBV5-5 | NA | NA | TRBJ1-5
TGTGCCATCAGTGAAGTAGTTAGGAACACTGAAGCTTTCTTT | CAISEVVRNTEAFF | TRBV10-3 | NA | NA | TRBJ1-1
TGCGCCAGCAGGCGTACAGGGCCCGGGGTGGATACGCAGTATTTT | CASRRTGPGVDTQYF | TRBV5-1 | NA | NA | TRBJ2-3
TGCGCCAGCAGCCAAGAAGGAGGCGGACAGGGGATTCCCTATGGCTACACCTTC | CASSQEGGGQGIPYGYTF | TRBV4-1 | TRBD1 | NA | TRBJ1-2
TGTGCCAGTAGTATAGATACGGGCTCTGGGGCCAACGTCCTGACTTTC | CASSIDTGSGANVLTF | TRBV19 | NA | NA | TRBJ2-6
TGTGCCAGCAGCCCGGGGGCTGAAGCTTTCTTT | CASSPGAEAFF | TRBV7-9 | NA | NA | TRBJ1-1
TGTGCCAGCAGCTTGGGAATAAGAGCGGACCCCTACGAGCAGTACTTC | CASSLGIRADPYEQYF | TRBV5-4 | NA | NA | TRBJ2-7
TGCGCCAGCAGTCGAACGGGACAGATGTCTCGGGAGCAGTACTTC | CASSRTGQMSREQYF | TRBV23-1 | NA | NA | TRBJ2-5
TGTGCCAGCAGTTTACGGGGAAACACCATATATTTT | CASSLRGNTIYF | TRBV28 | NA | NA | TRBJ1-3
TGTGCCAGCAGTGAAACGGTGACAGATGGCTACACCTTC | CASSETVTDGYTF | TRBV6-1 | NA | NA | TRBJ1-2
TGTGCCAGCTCACCACGCGGGGACGGGCTCTACGAGCAGTACTTC | CASSPRGDGLYEQYF | TRBV18 | NA | NA | TRBJ2-7
TGTGCCAGCAGCTCCACGGAGCGGGGCACGCAAGAGACCCAGTACTTC | CASSSTERGTQETQYF | TRBV7-3 | TRBD2 | NA | TRBJ2-5
TGTGCCAGCAGTGACGGCGGGAGCTCCTACAATGAGCAGTTCTTC | CASSDGGSSYNEQFF | TRBV6-1 | TRBD2 | NA | TRBJ2-1
TGTGCCAGCAGCTTGCGTCAGGGCGAAGAGACCCAGTACTTC | CASSLRQGEETQYF | TRBV13 | NA | NA | TRBJ2-5
TGTGCCAGCAGCGTTAACAGGGAATCGGGCACAGATACGCAGTATTTT | CASSVNRESGTDTQYF | TRBV9 | NA | NA | TRBJ2-3
TGTGCCTGGAGTGTCGCTAGCGGGGGATCTGAGCAGTTCTTC | CAWSVASGGSEQFF | TRBV30 | TRBD2 | NA | TRBJ2-1
TGTGCCAGCAGCTTCCCAGGGGCTGGAAACACCATATATTTT | CASSFPGAGNTIYF | TRBV5-8 | NA | once | TRBJ1-3
TGTGCCAGCAGCAAAGGGGACAGAGGGACAGATACGCAGTATTTT | CASSKGDRGTDTQYF | TRBV21-1 | NA | NA | TRBJ2-3
TGTGCCAGCAGCTTAGGAGGTAGTAATACCGGGGAGCTGTTTTTT | CASSLGGSNTGELFF | TRBV7-2 | NA | once | TRBJ2-2
TGTGCCAGCAGCTTTAATGGGAGGGGGAATGGCTACACCTTC | CASSFNGRGNGYTF | TRBV7-2 | NA | NA | TRBJ1-2
TGTGCCAGCAGCCGGGGGGCGGGTACTGAAGCTTTCTTT | CASSRGAGTEAFF | TRBV6-1 | NA | NA | TRBJ1-1
TGTGCCAGCAGTTTAGTCCTAGCTTATGAGACCCAGTACTTC | CASSLVLAYETQYF | TRBV28 | NA | NA | TRBJ2-5
TGTGCCAGCAGTCGTCCCGGGACATTCTCCTACGAGCAGTACTTC | CASSRPGTFSYEQYF | TRBV6-5 | NA | NA | TRBJ2-7
TGCGCCAGCAAAGAACCGGGACAGGGGCTCAATGAGCAGTTCTTC | CASKEPGQGLNEQFF | TRBV5-1 | TRBD1 | NA | TRBJ2-1
TGCGCCAGCAGTGTAAGGACAGATCCGCCTAGCAATCAGCCCCAGCATTTT | CASSVRTDPPSNQPQHF | TRBV10-1 | NA | NA | TRBJ1-5
TGTGCCAGCAGCTTAGGACCCATAGCGGGGGGGCATACAGATACGCAGTATTTT | CASSLGPIAGGHTDTQYF | TRBV7-3 | TRBD2 | NA | TRBJ2-3
TGTGCCAGTAGACGGGACAGTTCCTACGAGCAGTACTTC | CASRRDSSYEQYF | TRBV6-5 | TRBD1 | NA | TRBJ2-7